These T cell receptor beta chains were read from a single sample in a study of CD8 T cells in Susac syndrome. TCRdb fed the immunoSEQ multiplex PCR reads into MiXCR, producing one record per CDR3 protein. The sample has roughly 120,000 distinct CDR3 sequences; more than 85% are singletons. The sample consisted of CD4+ T cells from PBMCs. The receptors were sampled from a human donor with multiple sclerosis. Both conserved end residues are part of each CDR3. A D gene is named only where the DNA matches it firmly. Clone size is not always given. Where it is, it says once, few, many or a class for expanded clones.

cdr3_aa | cdr3_nt | j_call | v_call | clone_size | d_call
CASNGLGGPDEQFF | TGTGCCAGCAATGGACTCGGGGGTCCGGATGAGCAGTTCTTC | TRBJ2-1 | TRBV7-9 | . | .
CASGASYEQYF | TGTGCCAGCGGGGCGTCCTACGAGCAGTACTTC | TRBJ2-7 | TRBV14 | . | .
CASSDGPLGGVNTEAFF | TGTGCCAGCAGCGACGGACCCCTGGGGGGGGTGAACACTGAAGCTTTCTTT | TRBJ1-1 | TRBV7-2 | . | .
CASSGGANQPQHF | TGTGCCAGCAGTGGAGGAGCTAATCAGCCCCAGCATTTT | TRBJ1-5 | TRBV2 | . | .
CASSTHISGNTIYF | TGTGCCAGTAGTACCCACATCTCTGGAAACACCATATATTTT | TRBJ1-3 | TRBV19 | . | .
CASSQEWVHRELFF | TGCGCCAGCAGCCAAGAATGGGTCCACCGGGAGCTGTTTTTT | TRBJ2-2 | TRBV4-1 | . | .
CSVGGQVYNEQFF | TGCAGCGTTGGGGGACAGGTATACAATGAGCAGTTCTTC | TRBJ2-1 | TRBV29-1 | . | TRBD1
CASSLRVLGETQYF | TGTGCCAGCAGCCTCAGAGTCCTCGGGGAGACCCAGTACTTC | TRBJ2-5 | TRBV7-8 | . | .
CASSQGAGQGGDIQYF | TGTGCCAGCAGTCAAGGGGCGGGACAGGGGGGGGACATTCAGTACTTC | TRBJ2-4 | TRBV4-2 | . | TRBD1
CASSRFQGRGYTF | TGTGCCAGCAGCCGCTTCCAAGGGCGTGGCTACACCTTC | TRBJ1-2 | TRBV11-2 | . | .
CASSLDGVTGNTIYF | TGCGCCAGCAGCTTGGATGGGGTTACTGGAAACACCATATATTTT | TRBJ1-3 | TRBV5-1 | . | .
CASSSGTGGETQYF | TGCGCCAGCAGCTCCGGGACAGGGGGAGAGACCCAGTACTTC | TRBJ2-5 | TRBV5-1 | . | TRBD1
CASSLGGSGGEAFF | TGCGCCAGCAGCTTGGGTGGCAGTGGGGGCGAAGCTTTCTTT | TRBJ1-1 | TRBV5-1 | . | .
CASSTGVRTEAFF | TGCGCCAGCTCTACAGGGGTTCGCACTGAAGCTTTCTTT | TRBJ1-1 | TRBV5-1 | . | TRBD1
CASSRSGDGEKLFF | TGCGCCAGCAGCCGGTCCGGAGATGGCGAAAAACTGTTTTTT | TRBJ1-4 | TRBV4-3 | once | .
CASSYRLAGGSPQEQYF | TGTGCCAGCAGTTACAGACTAGCGGGGGGCAGCCCGCAGGAGCAGTACTTC | TRBJ2-7 | TRBV6-5 | . | TRBD2
CASSFTTGSLSYEQYF | TGTGCCAGCAGCTTCACAACGGGCAGCCTCTCCTACGAGCAGTACTTC | TRBJ2-7 | TRBV11-2 | . | .
CASRGLGSSYNEQFF | TGTGCCAGCAGAGGACTGGGGAGCTCCTACAATGAGCAGTTCTTC | TRBJ2-1 | TRBV28 | . | .
CAISESKRRETQYF | TGTGCCATCAGTGAGTCAAAGAGAAGAGAGACCCAGTACTTC | TRBJ2-5 | TRBV10-3 | . | .
CASSLVLGMNTEAFF | TGTGCCAGCAGCTTGGTCCTGGGGATGAACACTGAAGCTTTCTTT | TRBJ1-1 | TRBV11-2 | . | .
CASSDPGTGVEKLFF | TGTGCCAGTAGTGACCCCGGGACAGGGGTTGAAAAACTGTTTTTT | TRBJ1-4 | TRBV19 | . | TRBD1
CAWVGANYGYTF | TGTGCCTGGGTTGGCGCTAACTATGGCTACACCTTC | TRBJ1-2 | TRBV30 | . | .
CASSPTGDTEAFF | TGTGCCAGCTCGCCGACAGGGGACACTGAAGCTTTCTTT | TRBJ1-1 | TRBV18 | . | TRBD1
CASSQVENTIYF | TGTGCCAGCAGCCAAGTCGAAAACACCATATATTTT | TRBJ1-3 | TRBV3-1 | . | .
CASSIQGTGSYEQYF | TGTGCCAGTAGTATCCAAGGGACAGGCTCCTACGAGCAGTACTTC | TRBJ2-7 | TRBV19 | . | TRBD1
CASSRLAGESEQFF | TGTGCCAGCTCTCGGCTAGCGGGGGAAAGTGAGCAGTTCTTC | TRBJ2-1 | TRBV19 | . | TRBD2
CATRDRVDIQYF | TGTGCCACTAGGGACAGGGTTGACATTCAGTACTTC | TRBJ2-4 | TRBV19 | . | TRBD1
CAISESLTQYF | TGTGCCATCAGTGAGAGTTTGACCCAGTACTTC | TRBJ2-5 | TRBV10-3 | . | .
CASSPRGGRKAGELFF | TGTGCCAGCAGCCCCCGGGGGGGCAGAAAGGCCGGGGAGCTGTTTTTT | TRBJ2-2 | TRBV7-2 | . | TRBD2
CASSPRDSSEQYF | TGTGCCAGCAGTCCACGGGACAGTTCCGAGCAGTACTTC | TRBJ2-7 | TRBV12-3/TRBV12-4 | . | TRBD1
CASSLQGMQETQYF | TGCGCCAGCAGCTTACAGGGGATGCAAGAGACCCAGTACTTC | TRBJ2-5 | TRBV5-1 | . | TRBD1
CASSRGGLTDTQYF | TGTGCCAGCAGTCGGGGGGGCCTCACAGATACGCAGTATTTT | TRBJ2-3 | TRBV28 | . | TRBD2
CASSLASTGSTTNEKLFF | TGTGCCAGCAGCTTAGCGTCCACAGGGTCAACCACTAATGAAAAACTGTTTTTT | TRBJ1-4 | TRBV7-2 | . | .
CASSDSPRATDTQYF | TGTGCCAGCAGCGATTCTCCCCGGGCGACAGATACGCAGTATTTT | TRBJ2-3 | TRBV9 | . | .
CATRDYGYTF | TGTGCCACCAGAGACTATGGCTACACCTTC | TRBJ1-2 | TRBV19 | . | .
CASSGASSYNEQFF | TGCGCCAGCAGCGGGGCAAGCTCCTACAATGAGCAGTTCTTC | TRBJ2-1 | TRBV5-1 | . | .